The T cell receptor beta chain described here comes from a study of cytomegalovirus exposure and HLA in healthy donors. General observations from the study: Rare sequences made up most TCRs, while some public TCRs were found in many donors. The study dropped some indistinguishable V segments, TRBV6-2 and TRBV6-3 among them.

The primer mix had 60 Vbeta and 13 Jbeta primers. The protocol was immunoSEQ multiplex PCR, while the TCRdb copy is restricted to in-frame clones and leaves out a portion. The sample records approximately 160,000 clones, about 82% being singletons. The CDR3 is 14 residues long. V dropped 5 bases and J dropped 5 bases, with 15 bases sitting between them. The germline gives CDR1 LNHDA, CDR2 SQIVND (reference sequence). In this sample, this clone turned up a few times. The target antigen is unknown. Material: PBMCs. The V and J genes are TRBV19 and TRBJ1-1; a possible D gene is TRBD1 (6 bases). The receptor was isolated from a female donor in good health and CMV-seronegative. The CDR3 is CASSPHREKTEAFF. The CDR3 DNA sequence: TGTGCCAGTAGTCCACACAGGGAGAAAACTGAAGCTTTCTTT.